The sequence of this T cell receptor beta chain was determined in a study of vaccination and CD4 T cells after COVID-19. Study-wide findings and caveats: SARS-CoV-2-reactive clonotypes showed a nonsignificant median rise from about 22 to 38.

Treatment defined: roughly ten-day PBMC culture with coronavirus spike peptide pools or control peptides (ViraFEST assay). First, ViraFEST expanded antigen-specific T cells with peptide pools, and next it sequenced the TCRs. Sequencing of the DNA from cultured CD4+ T cells was carried out with the Oncomine TCR Beta short-read assay. TCRdb processed the PCR reads anew with MiXCR; each CDR3 protein has one entry. There are fewer than 18,000 distinct CDR3 sequences in the sample; 45% to 60% occur only once, and less than 15% lies in the top ten. Concerning this clonotype itself: The antigen remains unidentified.

Germline assignment: CDR1 SNHLY and CDR2 FYNNEI. V was shortened by 5 bases and J by 5 bases, with 13 bases between the two germline ends. CDR3 size: 14 residues. Sequences were obtained from CD4+ T cells from blood, cultured in vitro. The chain uses TRBV2 and TRBJ2-1; D unresolved. This TCR was recovered from a human donor who had recovered from COVID-19. The CDR3 region has the DNA TGTGCCAGCAGTTACCAGAGGCAGAACAATGAGCAGTTCTTC. Amino acids: CASSYQRQNNEQFF.